This T cell receptor beta chain was documented in a study of shared clonotypes between healthy human individuals. The data were produced by immunoSEQ multiplex PCR, yet TCRdb's version contains in-frame clones alone and is incomplete. In the table there are 2 million to 2.5 million clones, under 97% of which are singletons. The sequencing sample was made of naive CD4+ T cells sorted from blood. Subset indicated: CD45RA+ positively selected. This receptor was identified in a man aged 18 to 35 in good health.

CDR3 nucleotides: TGCAGTGCTAGCCCGGGCGGCTACACCTTC. Translation gives CSASPGGYTF. This rearrangement joins TRBV20-1 to TRBJ1-2; D is ambiguous. Germline V gene sequence: CDR1 DFQATT, CDR2 SNEGSKA (reference sequence). This CDR3 comprises 10 residues. Trimming took 3 bases from V and 8 from J, leaving 7 bases between them.